Listed here are 6 T cell receptor beta chains from one sample, sequenced in a study of T cells in Graves' hyperthyroidism and ophthalmopathy. There were TCR beta CDR3 regions amplified from RNA transcripts. The HTBI primer set drove a first-round RT-PCR of the TCR CDR3. One entry per CDR3 protein results from TCRdb running MiXCR on the multiplex PCR reads. This table has roughly 530,000 distinct CDR3 sequences, roughly 17% appearing once. Sequencing was performed on blood. Receptors originate from a woman between 18 and 29 years old with Graves' ophthalmopathy.

This clonotype was recorded at least ten times. The CDR3 reads CASSFGSTYEQYF. The CDR3 bases are TGTGCCAGCAGTTTCGGTAGTACCTACGAGCAGTACTTC. V and J are TRBV12-3 or TRBV12-4 and TRBJ2-7; D not certain. Trimming removed 3 bases at V and 2 bases at J, with 8 bases between. This CDR3 has 13 amino acids.

This clonotype has more than one count but fewer than ten. The V gene is TRBV19, the J gene TRBJ1-2; 9 nucleotides match TRBD1. The CDR3 is 14 residues long. From germline, CDR1 is LNHDA and CDR2 SQIVND (reference sequence). The J segment lost 8 bases and the V segment lost 7 bases, leaving 11 bases of the junction unmatched. The CDR3 loop is CASTLRDRAEGYTF. CDR3 coding DNA: TGTGCCAGTACCCTCCGGGACAGGGCAGAAGGCTACACCTTC. The variable domain in full, completed from reference TRBV19 and TRBJ1-2, reads DGGITQSPKYLFRKEGQNVTLSCEQNLNHDAMYWYRQDPGQGLRLIYYSQIVNDFQKGDIAEGYSVSREKKESFPLTVTSAQKNPTAFYLCASTLRDRAEGYTFGSGTRLTVV.

This clonotype was counted many times. V gene TRBV20-1 combines with J gene TRBJ1-5; 7 positions agree with TRBD1. V dropped 6 bases and J dropped 1; count of bases not matched to a gene: 6. CDR3 size: 14 residues. CDR1 is DFQATT and CDR2 is SNEGSKA in the germline V gene (reference sequence). The CDR3 here is CSARRGLSNQPQHF. The CDR3 coding sequence is TGCAGTGCAAGAAGGGGGCTGAGCAATCAGCCCCAGCATTTT.

This clonotype was observed many times. The gene calls are TRBV13 and TRBJ1-1, with 8 bases identical to TRBD1. Germline values: CDR1 PRHDT, CDR2 FYEKMQ (reference sequence). V lost 4 bases, J lost 1 base, and 11 bases stayed unmatched. This CDR3 spans 17 amino acids. The CDR3 DNA reads TGTGCCAGCAGCTCGCGGGACAGGCTATCCCGGAACACTGAAGCTTTCTTT. Protein sequence: CASSSRDRLSRNTEAFF.

J is TRBJ2-2 and V is TRBV20-1; 12 nucleotides align to TRBD2. CDR1 is DFQATT and CDR2 is SNEGSKA in the germline V gene (reference sequence). There are 17 residues in the CDR3. The J segment lost 1 base and the V segment lost 6 bases, leaving 9 bases of the junction unmatched. The CDR3 loop is CSAWLTSGGMNTGELFF. The CDR3 DNA is TGCAGTGCCTGGCTCACTAGCGGGGGGATGAACACCGGGGAGCTGTTTTTT.

CDR3 sequence reads: CVGGGSYEQYF. Written as DNA, the CDR3 is TGTGTTGGGGGAGGGTCCTACGAGCAGTACTTC. The chain carries TRBV30 and TRBJ2-7; 7 bases agree with TRBD2. The germline gives CDR1 GTSNPN, CDR2 SVGIG (reference sequence). CDR3 length: 11 residues.